This T cell receptor (beta chain) was captured in a study of T-cell memory formation after mild COVID-19 (TCRdb year 2021). In the study overall: Most TCR sequence clusters were specific to one of the two donors. In two donors, T-cell clones that expanded and contracted after mild COVID-19 were followed by sequencing TCRalpha and TCRbeta repertoires longitudinally. The cohort was made up of two young adult volunteers, one female and one male, who were previously healthy.

Sequencing relied on an Illumina NovaSeq 6000. TCRalpha and TCRbeta cDNA libraries were constructed by 5'RACE with constant-segment primers, with sample barcodes and unique molecular identifiers being introduced. RNA was extracted from every sample with Trizol reagent. Library amplification was performed in two PCR steps, and a second sample barcode and Illumina TruSeq adapters were introduced in the second step. Libraries were sequenced on an Illumina NovaSeq with 2 x 150 bp paired-end reads. As for the original processing: With migec v1.2.7, reads were demultiplexed and then collapsed into UMI-guided consensus sequences. With mixcr v2.1.11, UMI consensuses were aligned to TRA and TRB V and J templates and assembled into clonotypes. Clonotypes were classified as expanded or contracted when called significant by both edgeR and NoisET, with noise models trained on biological replicates. For edgeR calls, a false discovery rate-adjusted p below 0.01 and a log2 fold-change threshold of 1 were applied. As an exploratory analysis of dynamics, max-normalized trajectories of the 1000 most abundant clonotypes were examined by PCA with hierarchical clustering. The CD4 or CD8 phenotype of responding clones was assigned using the separately sequenced CD4+ and CD8+ repertoires. The public sequencing data were trimmed at Q25 with fastp and processed into clonotypes with MiXCR by TCRdb, which kept only in-frame beta chains. Every CDR3 protein is listed once, alongside the most common genes and DNA of its rows. The authors' filters were not applied to this entry. This sample is represented by some 150,000 distinct CDR3 sequences; under 30% of them were singletons. The ten largest make up roughly 25% of the sample.

In its sample, this clonotype was seen a few times. The clone's antigen remains unknown. Base qualities are not recorded, but no much larger clone differs from it by a single base. The CDR3 measures 11 amino acids from cysteine to phenylalanine. Kept here is only the CDR3 DNA, which spans 33 bases and is read in frame from base 1. Reading the germline V gene (reference sequence) gives CDR1 SEHNR and CDR2 FQNEAQ. Cut back by 6 bases and 2 bases, the V and J ends lie 4 bases apart. PBMCs were isolated by Ficoll-Paque density gradient centrifugation. Overall study results and their limits: The study covered only a couple of mild cases, and larger cohorts including severe cases with pre-infection samples were considered necessary. Clones that contracted from day 15 to 85 showed balanced CD4/CD8 phenotypes, whereas a second wave of clones that expanded from day 15 to 37 leaned towards CD4+. SARS-CoV-2 specificity was not confirmed for the second-wave clones peaking on day 37. Contracting CD4+ clones were located mainly in the CM and EM memory subsets, whereas CD8+ clones were found to be enriched in EMRA. The detection of some responding clones in pre-infection memory suggests that pre-existing cross-reactive memory T cells joined the SARS-CoV-2 response.

This clonotype originated in an adult woman who had mild COVID-19 (a few samples of this study predate the infection). The sample titles of this study are shuffled in the database, so cell type and time point are left out; the donor was told from shared clones. The chain employs TRBV7-9 and TRBJ2-5; no D gene call is confident. The sequenced sample was PBMCs or a T cell subset sorted from them (not recorded which). The nucleotides read TGTGCCAGCAGACAACAAGAGACCCAGTACTTC. The resulting protein is CASRQQETQYF.